This TCR beta chain was sequenced in a study of beta chain features in type 1 diabetes. Study outcomes and limitations: Shorter TCRB CDR3s, moderately but significantly so, were found in Type 1 diabetes patients in all four CD4+ subsets. Among type 1 diabetes patients, VDJ junctions had fewer insertions and more deletions. Patients showed naive, central memory and Treg TCRB repertoires that appeared more similar than those of healthy donors.

With respect to this clone: Its antigen is as yet unknown. The same CDR3 arises from other DNA sequences in this sample as well.

As every portion of the isolated RNA was reverse transcribed, the sequencing read expressed TCRB transcripts. TCRdb's table, derived via immunoSEQ multiplex PCR, lists solely in-frame clones and lacks some. The sample carries fewer than 350,000 clones, about 15% recorded once. Trimming at V came to 3 bases and at J to 3 bases, leaving 3 bases not matched to a gene. This CDR3 is 14 amino acids long. The V gene's germline CDR1 is MDHEN and CDR2 SYDVKM. The sequence was collected from a man aged 18 to 30 with type 1 diabetes. The V and J genes are TRBV28 and TRBJ2-7; 9 nucleotides align to TRBD1. Specimen: naive CD4+ T cells from blood. The CDR3 spells CASSLPGQGYEQYF. The CDR3 DNA follows: TGTGCCAGCAGTTTGCCGGGACAGGGCTACGAGCAGTACTTC.